Listed here are 18 T cell receptor beta chains from one sample, sequenced in a study of shared clonotypes between healthy human individuals. Clones were read by immunoSEQ multiplex PCR, and TCRdb kept only the in-frame ones, dropping some. In the table there are about 1 million clones, roughly 80% of which are singletons. The sequencing input was memory CD4+ T cells sorted from blood. Subset here: CD45RA-negative fraction. The source is a man aged 18-30 years in good health.

The rearrangement links TRBV30 to TRBJ1-1; no clear D gene. The CDR3 extends over 14 amino acids. V dropped 1 base and J dropped 11 bases, with 20 bases sitting between them. Germline V gene lookup returns CDR1 GTSNPN and CDR2 SVGIG (reference sequence). CDR3 amino acids: CAWSGISGRFAAFF. CDR3 DNA: TGTGCCTGGAGTGGAATATCGGGTCGATTCGCGGCTTTCTTT.

This clone was detected only a few times. The V call is TRBV2, the J call TRBJ2-1; 11 positions agree with TRBD2. Looked up from germline, CDR1 is SNHLY and CDR2 is FYNNEI. CDR3 size: 17 residues. With 7 bases clipped from V and 8 bases from J, the junction kept 16 bases outside the gene matches. The CDR3 DNA follows: TGTGCCAGCACTTATAGCGGGAGGGGATCGGTGTCCGATGAGCAGTTCTTC. Translating gives CASTYSGRGSVSDEQFF.

This chain uses TRBV13 with TRBJ1-6; 10 bases fit TRBD1. V trimming: 4 bases; J trimming: 4 bases; junction bases outside the gene matches: 1. CDR1 is PRHDT and CDR2 is FYEKMQ in the germline V gene (reference sequence). The CDR3 runs to 15 residues. DNA for the CDR3: TGTGCCAGCAGCTCGGGACAGGGGTATAATTCACCCCTCCACTTT. This gives the protein CASSSGQGYNSPLHF.

The chain couples TRBV19 to TRBJ1-6; D not resolved. Trimming removed 5 bases from V and 7 bases from J, with 12 bases in between. Germline V gene lookup returns CDR1 LNHDA and CDR2 SQIVND (reference sequence). This CDR3 spans 14 amino acids. As DNA, the CDR3 is TGTGCCAGTAGTCGGGCGGGTGAGAATTCACCCCTCCACTTT. It yields the protein CASSRAGENSPLHF.

The chain has TRBV29-1 and TRBJ1-6, with a possible D match to TRBD1 (5 bases). The CDR3 has 15 amino acids. Per the germline V gene, CDR1 is SQVTM and CDR2 is ANQGSEA. V shed 4 bases and J shed 0 bases, with 10 bases lying between them. The CDR3 bases are TGCAGCGTTGCGGACACTAGCTCCTATAATTCACCCCTCCACTTT. As protein: CSVADTSSYNSPLHF. The full variable domain, completed using reference TRBV29-1 and TRBJ1-6, is SAVISQKPSRDICQRGTSLTIQCQVDSQVTMMFWYRQQPGQSLTLIATANQGSEATYESGFVIDKFPISRPNLTFSTLTVSNMSPEDSSIYLCSVADTSSYNSPLHFGNGTRLTVT.

The chain employs TRBV5-1 and TRBJ1-1, with 10 nucleotides matching TRBD1. Germline CDR1 reads SGHRS; CDR2 reads YFSETQ. The ends lost 6 bases at V and 1 base at J; junction bases unmatched: 9. This CDR3 has 16 residues. The CDR3 DNA reads TGCGCCAGCACCTCCGGGACAGGGGATGGGAACACTGAAGCTTTCTTT. Its protein is CASTSGTGDGNTEAFF.

The rearrangement joins TRBV10-1 to TRBJ2-6, with TRBD1 matching 9 bases. In germline, CDR1 is WNHNN, CDR2 SYGVQD (reference sequence). The ends lost 4 bases at V and 4 bases at J; junction bases unmatched: 8. This CDR3 is 17 amino acids long. CDR3 nucleotide sequence: TGCGCCAGCAGTGGCGGGACAGGGACGCCAGGGGCCAACGTCCTGACTTTC. The encoded protein is CASSGGTGTPGANVLTF.

The chain couples TRBV2 to TRBJ2-7; 12 nucleotides match TRBD1. Trimming at V came to 7 bases and at J to 9 bases, leaving 10 bases not matched to a gene. This CDR3 contains 14 residues. Per the germline V gene, CDR1 is SNHLY and CDR2 is FYNNEI. The CDR3 bases are TGTGCCAGCAAGGGGACAGGGGGCGCCAATACGCAGTACTTC. Protein product: CASKGTGGANTQYF.

V usage is TRBV25-1 and J usage is TRBJ2-2; TRBD1 matches 7 bases. The CDR3 loop spans 14 amino acids. J was trimmed by 6 bases and V by 7 bases; bases with no gene match: 8. CDR1 MGHDK and CDR2 SYGVNS come from the germline V gene. The CDR3 sequence is CASKKTGWAGELFF. CDR3 bases: TGTGCCAGCAAGAAGACAGGGTGGGCCGGGGAGCTGTTTTTT.

The genes are TRBV9 and TRBJ2-5; 12 bases align to TRBD2. The CDR3 is made up of 18 amino acids. The trim removed 3 bases at V and 4 bases at J, leaving 13 bases unmatched. Germline V gene lookup returns CDR1 SGDLS and CDR2 YYNGEE. This CDR3 reads CASSAARTSGTLGETQYF. The CDR3 region has the DNA TGTGCCAGCAGCGCCGCAAGGACTAGCGGGACCTTGGGAGAGACCCAGTACTTC.

The chain links TRBV7-3 to TRBJ2-3; D remains unclear. CDR3 length equals 14 residues. From germline, CDR1 is SGHTA and CDR2 FQGTGA. Trimming left V 1 base short and J 1 base short, with 6 bases between. The CDR3 spells CASSLRPGTDTQYF. The DNA of the CDR3 is TGTGCCAGCAGCTTAAGGCCGGGCACAGATACGCAGTATTTT.

The chain recombines TRBV30 with TRBJ1-6, with a tentative D call TRBD1 (6 bases). The CDR3 has 14 amino acids. V was trimmed by 4 bases and J by 7 bases, leaving 14 bases between them. Germline values: CDR1 GTSNPN, CDR2 SVGIG (reference sequence). The CDR3 bases are TGTGCCTGGAATAGAGGTGACAGGAATTCACCCCTCCACTTT. Amino acid sequence: CAWNRGDRNSPLHF.

This chain uses TRBV4-1 with TRBJ2-2; 7 bases line up with TRBD2. V was clipped by 4 bases and J by 2 bases; unmatched bases: 7. CDR3 length: 16 residues. The germline CDR1 and CDR2 sequences are MGHRA and YSYEKL. This CDR3 reads CASSPQGGGNTGELFF. DNA of the CDR3: TGCGCCAGCAGCCCCCAAGGCGGGGGAAACACCGGGGAGCTGTTTTTT.

Concerning this clone itself: This CDR3 is also generated by other DNA sequences in the sample. The chain uses TRBV5-1 and TRBJ1-5, with a weak D call TRBD1 (5 bases). This CDR3 is 14 amino acids long. Germline V gene sequence: CDR1 SGHRS, CDR2 YFSETQ. V was pared by 0 bases and J by 2 bases, with 6 bases between. CDR3 protein: CASSLEQGNQPQHF. The CDR3 coding sequence is TGCGCCAGCAGCTTGGAACAGGGCAATCAGCCCCAGCATTTT.

The CDR3 DNA reads TGTGCCAGCACCTTAGGGACAGGGGTGAATTCACCCCTCCACTTT. Translation: CASTLGTGVNSPLHF. The chain uses TRBV5-4 and TRBJ1-6, with TRBD1 identical over 10 bases. The junction had 7 bases not matched to a gene; V was cut back by 6 bases and J by 7 bases. Per germline, CDR1 SGHNT and CDR2 YYREEE (reference sequence). The CDR3 loop spans 15 amino acids.

This rearrangement joins TRBV4-2 to TRBJ2-1; 9 bases fit TRBD2. The CDR3 is 18 residues long. J lost 0 bases, V lost 0 bases, and 6 bases had no gene match. Germline loops: CDR1 LGHNA, CDR2 YNFKEQ. This CDR3 reads CASSQDRGGGASYNEQFF. The CDR3 DNA sequence: TGTGCCAGCAGCCAAGATCGGGGCGGGGGGGCCTCCTACAATGAGCAGTTCTTC.

The chain employs TRBV6-6 and TRBJ2-2; maybe TRBD2 (6 bases). The V end was cut by 6 bases, the J end by 3 bases, with 14 bases between. Germline CDR1 MNHNY, CDR2 SVGAGI (reference sequence). The CDR3 extends over 15 amino acids. This CDR3 is CASRGPGLYTGELFF. DNA for the CDR3: TGTGCCAGCAGAGGACCGGGACTTTACACCGGGGAGCTGTTTTTT.

The genes are TRBV5-8 and TRBJ1-4, with D uncertain. This CDR3 has 14 amino acids. V was clipped by 2 bases and J by 8 bases, with 13 bases between them. Germline V gives CDR1 SGHTS, CDR2 YDEGEE. CDR3 loop: CASSFGRAKEKLFF. CDR3 sequence (DNA): TGTGCCAGCAGCTTTGGACGGGCAAAGGAAAAACTGTTTTTT.